The clone carrying this TCR beta chain was seen many times. TCRdb re-called the 5' RACE reads with MiXCR, one entry per CDR3 protein. The sample has tens of thousands of distinct CDR3 sequences; 4% to 5.5% are singletons. The source of the sample is a study of early T cells in non-severe SARS-CoV-2 infection. The wider study: Alpha and beta chains were unpaired, from unsorted whole-blood bulk RNA.

The CDR3 length is 16 residues. Trimming cost V 5 bases and J 4 bases; bases outside gene matches: 8. Per the germline V gene, CDR1 is MNHEY and CDR2 is SVGEGT. This clonotype was sampled from an adult who was a healthcare worker with PCR-confirmed SARS-CoV-2 infection or an uninfected control (not recorded which). Sample: whole blood. The chain is built from TRBV6-2 or TRBV6-3 and TRBJ2-1; 10 nucleotides match TRBD2. CDR3 nucleotides: TGTGCCAGCAGTCCGCTTAGCGGGAGGCCGTACAATGAGCAGTTCTTC. Encoded protein: CASSPLSGRPYNEQFF.